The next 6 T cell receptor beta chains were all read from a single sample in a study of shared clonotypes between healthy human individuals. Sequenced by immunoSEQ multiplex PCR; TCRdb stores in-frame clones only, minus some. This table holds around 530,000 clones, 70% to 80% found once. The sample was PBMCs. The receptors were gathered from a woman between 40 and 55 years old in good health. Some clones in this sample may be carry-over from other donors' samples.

The DNA of the CDR3 is TGTGCCAGCAGCATGACAGGGGCCTACAATGAGCAGTTCTTC. Translated, it gives CASSMTGAYNEQFF. The chain is built from TRBV28 and TRBJ2-1; 8 bases fit TRBD1. CDR1 is MDHEN and CDR2 is SYDVKM in the germline V gene. The CDR3 spans 14 residues. V was clipped by 6 bases and J by 2 bases; unmatched bases: 3.

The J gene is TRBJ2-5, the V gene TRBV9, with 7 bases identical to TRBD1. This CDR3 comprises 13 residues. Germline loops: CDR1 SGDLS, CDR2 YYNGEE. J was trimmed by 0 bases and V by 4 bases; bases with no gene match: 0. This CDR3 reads CASSQGDQETQYF. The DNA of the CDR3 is TGTGCCAGCAGCCAGGGGGACCAAGAGACCCAGTACTTC.

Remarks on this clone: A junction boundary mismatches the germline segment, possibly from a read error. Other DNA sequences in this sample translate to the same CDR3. The CDR3 protein is CAWTSPTWRGQPQHF. CDR3 nucleotide sequence: TGCGCCTGGACTTCACCGACTTGGAGGGGCCAGCCCCAGCATTTT. The chain joins TRBV30 to TRBJ1-5; TRBD1 might be the D (5 bases). This CDR3 contains 15 residues. Germline V gives CDR1 GTSNPN, CDR2 SVGIG (reference sequence).

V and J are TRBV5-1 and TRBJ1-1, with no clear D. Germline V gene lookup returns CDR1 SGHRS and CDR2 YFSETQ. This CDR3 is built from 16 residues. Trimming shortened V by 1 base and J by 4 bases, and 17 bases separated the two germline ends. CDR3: CASSLRSDRGFTEAFF. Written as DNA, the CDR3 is TGCGCCAGCAGCTTGCGGAGCGATCGGGGTTTCACTGAAGCTTTCTTT.

For the CDR3, the DNA is TGTGCCAGCAGCTTGGGACCCTACAATGAGCAGTTCTTC. Protein sequence: CASSLGPYNEQFF. V is TRBV9 and J is TRBJ2-1; D is perhaps TRBD1 or TRBD2 (5 bases each). V lost 4 bases to trimming and J lost 2 bases, with 7 bases between them. Germline loops: CDR1 SGDLS, CDR2 YYNGEE. The CDR3 spans 13 residues.

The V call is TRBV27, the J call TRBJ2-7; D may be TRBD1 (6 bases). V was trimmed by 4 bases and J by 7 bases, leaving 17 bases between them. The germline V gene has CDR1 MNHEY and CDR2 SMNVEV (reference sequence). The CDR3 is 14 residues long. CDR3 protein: CASSSWGLAREQYF. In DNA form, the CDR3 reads TGTGCCAGCAGTTCCTGGGGGCTCGCGAGGGAGCAGTACTTC.